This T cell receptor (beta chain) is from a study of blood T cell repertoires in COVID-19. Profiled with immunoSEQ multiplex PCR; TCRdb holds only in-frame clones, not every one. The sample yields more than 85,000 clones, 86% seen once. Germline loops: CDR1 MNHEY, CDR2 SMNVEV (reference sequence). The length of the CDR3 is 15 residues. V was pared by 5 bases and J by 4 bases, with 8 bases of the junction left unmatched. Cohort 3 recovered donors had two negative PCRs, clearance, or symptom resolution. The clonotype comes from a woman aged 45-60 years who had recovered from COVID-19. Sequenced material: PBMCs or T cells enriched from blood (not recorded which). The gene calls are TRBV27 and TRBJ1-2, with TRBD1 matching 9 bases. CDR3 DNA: TGTGCCAGCAGTCCCAAGACAGGGGGGGGCTATGGCTACACCTTC. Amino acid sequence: CASSPKTGGGYGYTF.